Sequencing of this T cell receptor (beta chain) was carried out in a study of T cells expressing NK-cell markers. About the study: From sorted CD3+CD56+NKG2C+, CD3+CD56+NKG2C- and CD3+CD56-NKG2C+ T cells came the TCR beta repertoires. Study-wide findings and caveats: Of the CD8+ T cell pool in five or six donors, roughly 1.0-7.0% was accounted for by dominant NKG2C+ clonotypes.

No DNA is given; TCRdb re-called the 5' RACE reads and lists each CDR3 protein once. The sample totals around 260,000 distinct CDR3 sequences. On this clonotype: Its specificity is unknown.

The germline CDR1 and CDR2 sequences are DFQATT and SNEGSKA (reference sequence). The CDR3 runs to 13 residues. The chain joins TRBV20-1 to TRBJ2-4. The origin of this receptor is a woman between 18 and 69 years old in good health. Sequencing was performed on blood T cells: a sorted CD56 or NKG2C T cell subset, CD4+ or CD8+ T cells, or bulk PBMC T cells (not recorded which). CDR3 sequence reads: CSASDQKGNIQYF.